Listed below are T cell receptor beta chains from one sample, sequenced in a study of T cells in Graves' hyperthyroidism and ophthalmopathy. Using its own MiXCR run on the multiplex PCR reads, TCRdb lists one record per CDR3 protein. The sample lists under 550,000 distinct CDR3 sequences; around 20% were seen once. Sequencing was done on a sample of blood. All receptors come from a man between 40 and 49 years old with Graves' ophthalmopathy. Each CDR3 is given with its conserved first and last residue. A D gene is named only where the DNA matches it firmly. Size tells how often a clone was seen (once, few, many) or the class of an expanded clone, and some rows leave it out.

>TRBV9|TRBJ2-1|-|TRBD2
TGTGCCACTTCGACTAGCGGGAGGGATCAGCGGTTCTTC
CATSTSGRDQRFF
>TRBV12-3/TRBV12-4|TRBJ2-2|few|-
TGTGCCAGCAGTCCCGTCAGCTGGTCCGGGGAGCTGTTTTTT
CASSPVSWSGELFF
>TRBV10-2|TRBJ1-1|few|-
TGCGCCAGCAGTGAGACACGGCTACTGAACACTGAAGCTTTCTTT
CASSETRLLNTEAFF
>TRBV19|TRBJ2-5|few|TRBD2
TGTGCCAGTAGTATTGGGGGACTAGCGGACCAAGAGACCCAGTACTTC
CASSIGGLADQETQYF
>TRBV20-1|TRBJ1-1|many|-
TGCAGTGCTCCGCGGGGGGGTTTGATCGACACTGAAGCTTTCTTT
CSAPRGGLIDTEAFF
>TRBV12-3/TRBV12-4|TRBJ1-2|many|-
TGTGCCAGCAGTTCTTTAAGGGTGGCCTCTGGCTACACCTTC
CASSSLRVASGYTF
>TRBV13|TRBJ2-1|many|TRBD1
TGTGCCAGCAGCTTAGGAGGGCGACAGGGCAATGAGCAGTTCTTC
CASSLGGRQGNEQFF
>TRBV10-3|TRBJ2-6|-|-
TGTGCCATCAGTAATCCCGAAAAAGACTCTGGGGCCAACGTCCTGACTTTC
CAISNPEKDSGANVLTF
>TRBV20-1|TRBJ2-3|many|TRBD2
TGCAGTGCCCAATCCCCTAGCGGCAGCACAGATACGCAGTATTTT
CSAQSPSGSTDTQYF
>TRBV6-2/TRBV6-3|TRBJ1-5|-|-
TGTGCCAGCAGTACCGGACTTGTATCAGCCCAGCATTTT
CASSTGLVSAQHF
>TRBV18|TRBJ1-6|few|-
TGTGCCAGCTCACCTGATATAGACCGCTCACCCCTCCACTTT
CASSPDIDRSPLHF
>TRBV6-1|TRBJ2-7|many|TRBD2
TGTGCCAGCAGTGAATCCCCCGGGGGGATCTACGAGCAGTACTTC
CASSESPGGIYEQYF
>TRBV7-3|TRBJ2-6|few|-
TGTGCCAGCAGCTTAACGCAGGGGCCTGGGGCCAACGTCCTGACTTTC
CASSLTQGPGANVLTF
>TRBV9|TRBJ1-2|-|-
TGTGCCAGCAGCGTAGCCGTGTCTCCCTGGACATCAGGCTACACCTTC
CASSVAVSPWTSGYTF
>TRBV12-3/TRBV12-4|TRBJ1-5|few|-
TGTGCCAGCAGCCAGACTTATAGCAATCAGCCCCAGCATTTT
CASSQTYSNQPQHF
>TRBV7-8|TRBJ2-2|-|TRBD2
TGTGCCAGCAGCCCCAGGGGAGCGGGGGGCACCGGGGAGCTGTTTTTT
CASSPRGAGGTGELFF
>TRBV6-5|TRBJ1-1|many|-
TGTGCCAGCAGTTACACCAACGACAGGACTGAAGCTTTCTTT
CASSYTNDRTEAFF
>TRBV6-5|TRBJ2-6|-|TRBD2
TGTGCCAGCAGTTACGCGAAGCGGGGTAGCTCTGGGGCCAACGTCCTGACTTTC
CASSYAKRGSSGANVLTF
>TRBV20-1|TRBJ2-7|-|-
TGCAGTGCCCAAAGCTCCTTGGGGCAGTACTTC
CSAQSSLGQYF
>TRBV2|TRBJ2-7|many|TRBD1
TGTGCCAGCAGGACGGACAGGGGGTCGTCCGAGCAGTACTTC
CASRTDRGSSEQYF
>TRBV28|TRBJ2-7|few|TRBD2
TGTGCCAGCAGTTTTTTAGCGGGAGACTACGAGCAGCACTTC
CASSFLAGDYEQHF
>TRBV6-2/TRBV6-3|TRBJ1-5|many|TRBD1
TGTGCCAGCAGCGTCCTAGGACAGGGAAGAAGGAGCAATCAGCCCCAGCATTTT
CASSVLGQGRRSNQPQHF
>TRBV28|TRBJ1-2|many|-
TGTGCCAGCAGTTCGCACGGGGGCCGGGGCTACACCTTC
CASSSHGGRGYTF
>TRBV12-3/TRBV12-4|TRBJ1-2|-|-
TGTGCCAGCAGTGCACGGACGTTGGCCGGCTACACCTTC
CASSARTLAGYTF
>TRBV28|TRBJ2-2|-|TRBD2
TGTGCCAGCAGTTTACTGTCGGGAGGCACCGGGGAGCTGTTTTTT
CASSLLSGGTGELFF
>TRBV15|TRBJ2-5|few|TRBD2
TGTGCCACCAGCAGAGGGGAGGGAGGGGAAGAGACCCAGTACTTC
CATSRGEGGEETQYF
>TRBV29-1|TRBJ2-3|-|-
TGCAGCGTGAATTGGGGGAGGAGCACAGATACGCAGTATTTT
CSVNWGRSTDTQYF
>TRBV5-1|TRBJ2-1|-|TRBD2
TGCGCCAGCAGCTATGGACTAGCGGGGTCCTCCTACAATGAGCAGTTCTTC
CASSYGLAGSSYNEQFF
>TRBV19|TRBJ1-5|few|-
TGTGCCAGTAGTATAGATAAACAGCCCCAGCATTTT
CASSIDKQPQHF
>TRBV20-1|TRBJ1-5|-|-
TGCAGTGCTTCTGATACCAATCAGCCCCAGCATTTT
CSASDTNQPQHF
>TRBV30|TRBJ1-1|many|TRBD1
TGTGCCTGGAGTGTACAAGGGGGCGCCGAAGCTTTCTTT
CAWSVQGGAEAFF
>TRBV18|TRBJ2-1|-|-
TGTGCCAGCTCACCACCGGTGGCAGGGCACAATGAGCAGTTCTTC
CASSPPVAGHNEQFF
>TRBV29-1|TRBJ1-2|-|-
TGCAGCGTTACACAGGGACTGGACTATGGCTACACCTTC
CSVTQGLDYGYTF
>TRBV7-6|TRBJ2-7|many|TRBD2
TGTGCCAGCAGCCCCAGCGTAGCGGGAGGGCTCCCCTACGAGCAGTACTTC
CASSPSVAGGLPYEQYF
>TRBV7-8|TRBJ1-6|few|-
TGTGCCAGCAGCTTGGTAGGGCCACCCACCCTCCACTTT
CASSLVGPPTLHF
>TRBV7-2|TRBJ2-3|few|TRBD2
TGTGCCAGCAGCTTACTCGGGACTAGGGTTCGGGATACGCAGTATTTT
CASSLLGTRVRDTQYF
>TRBV28|TRBJ2-1|many|TRBD2
TGTGCCAGCAGTTTTCCCCTAGCGGCTGAGCAGTTCTTC
CASSFPLAAEQFF
>TRBV7-3|TRBJ2-5|many|-
TGTGCCAGCAGCTTAGCCAGGGAAGAGACCCAGTACTTC
CASSLAREETQYF
>TRBV30|TRBJ2-3|-|-
TGTGCCCGGACCGACGGATTGACCTACACAGATACGCAGTATTTT
CARTDGLTYTDTQYF
>TRBV2|TRBJ1-1|many|TRBD1
TGTGCCACTCTTACAGGGGAAGGAACTTCGGCCACTGAAGCTTTCTTT
CATLTGEGTSATEAFF
>TRBV15|TRBJ2-3|few|TRBD1
TGTGCCACCAGCAGGGCGGAGACAGGGTTTGCAGATACGCAGTATTTT
CATSRAETGFADTQYF
>TRBV20-1|TRBJ2-7|-|TRBD2
TGCAGTGCTAGAGATGGGCTAGCGGTCTACGAGCAGTACTTC
CSARDGLAVYEQYF
>TRBV4-3|TRBJ2-5|-|-
TGCGCCAGCAGCTTGGGGGCTAGCGCCGGAGAGACCCAGTACTTC
CASSLGASAGETQYF
>TRBV5-1|TRBJ2-7|-|TRBD2
TGCGCCAGCAGCTTGAGGGCTAGCGGATACGAGCAGTACTTC
CASSLRASGYEQYF
>TRBV29-1|TRBJ2-3|few|TRBD1
TGCAGCGTTGAAGAGACAGGGGATACGCAGTATTTT
CSVEETGDTQYF